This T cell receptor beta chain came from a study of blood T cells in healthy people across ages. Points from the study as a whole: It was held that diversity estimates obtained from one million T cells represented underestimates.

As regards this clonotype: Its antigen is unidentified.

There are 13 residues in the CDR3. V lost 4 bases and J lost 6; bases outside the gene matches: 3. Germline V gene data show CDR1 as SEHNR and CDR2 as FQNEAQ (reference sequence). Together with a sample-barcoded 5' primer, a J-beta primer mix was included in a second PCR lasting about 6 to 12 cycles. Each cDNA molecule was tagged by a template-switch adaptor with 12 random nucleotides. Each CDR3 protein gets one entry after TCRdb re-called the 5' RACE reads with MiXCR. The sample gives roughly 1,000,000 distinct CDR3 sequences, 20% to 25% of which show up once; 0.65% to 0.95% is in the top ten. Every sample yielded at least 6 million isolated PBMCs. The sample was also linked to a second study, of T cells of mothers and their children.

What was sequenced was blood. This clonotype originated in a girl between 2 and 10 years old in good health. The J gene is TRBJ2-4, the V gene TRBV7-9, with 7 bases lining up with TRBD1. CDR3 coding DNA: TGTGCCAGCAGCTCCGGGACAGCAAACATTCAGTACTTC. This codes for CASSSGTANIQYF. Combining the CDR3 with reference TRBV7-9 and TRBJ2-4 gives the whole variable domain DTGVSQNPRHKITKRGQNVTFRCDPISEHNRLYWYRQTLGQGPEFLTYFQNEAQLEKSRLLSDRFSAERPKGSFSTLEIQRTEQGDSAMYLCASSSGTANIQYFGAGTRLSVL.